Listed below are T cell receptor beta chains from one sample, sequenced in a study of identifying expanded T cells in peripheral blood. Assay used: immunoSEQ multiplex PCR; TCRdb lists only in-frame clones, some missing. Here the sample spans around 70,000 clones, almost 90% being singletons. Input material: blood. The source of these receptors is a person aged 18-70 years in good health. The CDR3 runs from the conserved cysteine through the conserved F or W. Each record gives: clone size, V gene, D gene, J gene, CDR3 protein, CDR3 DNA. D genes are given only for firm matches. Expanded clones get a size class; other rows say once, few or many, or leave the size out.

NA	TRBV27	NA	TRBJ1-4	CASSLSSRGEKLFF	TGTGCCAGCAGTTTATCAAGCCGGGGTGAAAAACTGTTTTTT
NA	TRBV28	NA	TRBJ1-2	CASQAPNYGYTF	TGTGCCTCTCAGGCACCTAACTATGGCTACACCTTC
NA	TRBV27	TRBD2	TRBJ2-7	CASSHPGLAVYEQYF	TGTGCCAGCAGTCATCCGGGACTAGCGGTCTACGAGCAGTACTTC
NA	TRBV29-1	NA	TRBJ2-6	CSVDSGTGANVLTF	TGCAGCGTTGACAGTGGGACTGGGGCCAACGTCCTGACTTTC
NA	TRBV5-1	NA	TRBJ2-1	CASSLKEGAIWNEQFF	TGCGCCAGCAGCTTGAAAGAGGGCGCGATATGGAATGAGCAGTTCTTC
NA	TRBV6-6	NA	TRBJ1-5	CASTPGTFQPQHF	TGTGCCAGCACCCCCGGGACGTTCCAGCCCCAGCATTTT
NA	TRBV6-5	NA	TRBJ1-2	CASSLTRGPHIYGYTF	TGTGCCAGCAGTTTGACCAGGGGTCCGCACATCTATGGCTACACCTTC
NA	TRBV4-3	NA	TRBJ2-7	CASSPWDSYEQYF	TGCGCCAGCAGTCCTTGGGACTCCTACGAGCAGTACTTC
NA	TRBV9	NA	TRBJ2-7	CASSYSYRDYEQYF	TGTGCCAGCAGCTATTCGTACAGGGATTACGAGCAGTACTTC
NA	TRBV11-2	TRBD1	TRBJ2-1	CASSRRTGNNEQFF	TGTGCCAGCAGCCGTAGGACAGGGAACAATGAGCAGTTCTTC
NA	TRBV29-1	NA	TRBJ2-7	CSVPGPGSTYEQYF	TGCAGCGTCCCGGGACCAGGGTCAACCTACGAGCAGTACTTC
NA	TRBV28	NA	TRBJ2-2	CASSHRVPIAGELFF	TGTGCCAGCAGTCACCGGGTCCCTATCGCCGGGGAGCTGTTTTTT
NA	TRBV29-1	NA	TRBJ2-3	CSGRTVTDTQYF	TGCAGCGGACGGACAGTAACAGATACGCAGTATTTT
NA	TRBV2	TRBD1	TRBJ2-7	CARGQGSTYEQYF	TGTGCCAGGGGACAGGGGTCAACCTACGAGCAGTACTTC
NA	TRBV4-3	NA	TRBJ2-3	CASSQGVASWVDTQYF	TGCGCCAGCAGCCAAGGGGTGGCTAGCTGGGTAGATACGCAGTATTTT
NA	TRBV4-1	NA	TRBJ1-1	CASSQVGGLPMNTEAFF	TGCGCCAGCAGCCAAGTAGGGGGATTACCCATGAACACTGAAGCTTTCTTT
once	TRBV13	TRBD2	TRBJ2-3	CASSLGVSGEGDTQYF	TGTGCCAGCAGCTTAGGGGTTAGCGGGGAGGGGGATACGCAGTATTTT
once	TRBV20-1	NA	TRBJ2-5	CSASGETQYF	TGCAGTGCTAGCGGCGAGACCCAGTACTTC
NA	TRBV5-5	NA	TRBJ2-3	CASSFDTSKDTQYF	TGTGCCAGCAGCTTCGACACTTCTAAGGATACGCAGTATTTT
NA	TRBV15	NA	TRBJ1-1	CATSRVGVEAFF	TGTGCCACCAGCAGAGTTGGGGTTGAAGCTTTCTTT
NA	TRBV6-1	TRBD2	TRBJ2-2	CASSSVAGAVGELFF	TGTGCCAGCAGTTCGGTAGCGGGAGCAGTCGGGGAGCTGTTTTTT
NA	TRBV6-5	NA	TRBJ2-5	CASSYNPRETQYF	TGTGCCAGCAGTTACAACCCGCGAGAGACCCAGTACTTC
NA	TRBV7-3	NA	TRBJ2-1	CASSLTRGSYNEQFF	TGTGCCAGCAGCTTAACGAGGGGATCCTACAATGAGCAGTTCTTC
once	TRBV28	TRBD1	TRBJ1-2	CASSRDRRDGYTF	TGTGCCAGCAGTAGGGACAGGCGAGACGGCTACACCTTC
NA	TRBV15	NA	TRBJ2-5	CATSRANYQTQETQYF	TGTGCCACCAGCAGAGCGAACTACCAAACCCAAGAGACCCAGTACTTC
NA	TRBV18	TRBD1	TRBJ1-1	CASSQTGKGTEAFF	TGTGCCAGCTCACAGACAGGGAAAGGAACTGAAGCTTTCTTT
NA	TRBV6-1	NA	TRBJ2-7	CAIERSYEQYF	TGTGCCATTGAACGGTCCTACGAGCAGTACTTC
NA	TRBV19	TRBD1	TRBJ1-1	CASSAATGTGESFF	TGTGCCAGTAGTGCTGCAACCGGGACAGGGGAATCTTTCTTT
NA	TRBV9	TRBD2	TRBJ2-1	CASSVGLAAEQFF	TGTGCCAGCAGCGTAGGGCTAGCGGCGGAGCAGTTCTTC
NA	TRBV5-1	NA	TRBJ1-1	CASSFQNTEAFF	TGCGCCAGCAGTTTTCAGAACACTGAAGCTTTCTTT
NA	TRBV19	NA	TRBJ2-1	CASSIPISYNEQFF	TGTGCCAGTAGTATCCCCATCTCCTACAATGAGCAGTTCTTC
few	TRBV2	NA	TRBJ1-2	CASSTGLLFYGYTF	TGTGCCAGCAGTACAGGACTGCTCTTTTATGGCTACACCTTC
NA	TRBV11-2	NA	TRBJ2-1	CASSSGRDPIF	TGTGCCAGCAGCTCGGGGCGGGACCCCATCTTC
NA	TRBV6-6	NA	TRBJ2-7	CASSSLAGVSYEQYF	TGTGCCAGCAGCTCACTGGCCGGGGTCTCCTACGAGCAGTACTTC